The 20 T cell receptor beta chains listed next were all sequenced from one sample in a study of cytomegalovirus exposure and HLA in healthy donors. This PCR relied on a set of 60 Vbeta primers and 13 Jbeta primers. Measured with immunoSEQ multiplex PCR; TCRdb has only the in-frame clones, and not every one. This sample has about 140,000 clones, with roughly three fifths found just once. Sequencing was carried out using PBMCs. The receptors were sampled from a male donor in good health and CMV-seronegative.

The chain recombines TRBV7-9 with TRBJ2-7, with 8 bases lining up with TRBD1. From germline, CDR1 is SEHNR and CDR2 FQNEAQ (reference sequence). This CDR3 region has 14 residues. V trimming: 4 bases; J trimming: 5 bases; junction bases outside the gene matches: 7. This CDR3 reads CASSYRTGSDEQYF. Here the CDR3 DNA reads TGTGCCAGCAGCTATAGGACAGGGAGTGACGAGCAGTACTTC.

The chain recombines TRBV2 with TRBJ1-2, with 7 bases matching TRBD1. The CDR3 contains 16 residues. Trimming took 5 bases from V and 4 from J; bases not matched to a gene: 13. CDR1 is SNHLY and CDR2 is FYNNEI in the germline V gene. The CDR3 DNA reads TGTGCCAGCAGTCTTCGCGGACAGGAAAGTTTCTATGGCTACACCTTC. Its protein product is CASSLRGQESFYGYTF.

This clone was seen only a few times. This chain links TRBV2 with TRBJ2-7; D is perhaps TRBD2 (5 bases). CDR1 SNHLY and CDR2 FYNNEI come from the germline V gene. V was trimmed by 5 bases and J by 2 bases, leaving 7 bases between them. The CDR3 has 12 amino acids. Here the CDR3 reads CASSWTPYEQYF. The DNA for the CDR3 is TGTGCCAGCAGTTGGACTCCCTACGAGCAGTACTTC.

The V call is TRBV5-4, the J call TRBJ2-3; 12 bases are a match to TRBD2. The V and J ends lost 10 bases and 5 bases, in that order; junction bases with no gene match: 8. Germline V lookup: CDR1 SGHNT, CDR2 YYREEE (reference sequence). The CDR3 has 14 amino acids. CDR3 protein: CAVASGGAIDTQYF. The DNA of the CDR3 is TGTGCCGTGGCTAGCGGGGGGGCAATAGATACGCAGTATTTT.

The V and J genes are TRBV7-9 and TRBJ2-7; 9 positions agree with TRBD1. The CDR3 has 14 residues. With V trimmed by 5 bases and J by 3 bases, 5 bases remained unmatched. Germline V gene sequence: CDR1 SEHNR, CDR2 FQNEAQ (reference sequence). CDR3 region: CASSNRQGGYEQYF. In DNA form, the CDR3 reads TGTGCCAGCAGCAACCGACAGGGGGGCTACGAGCAGTACTTC.

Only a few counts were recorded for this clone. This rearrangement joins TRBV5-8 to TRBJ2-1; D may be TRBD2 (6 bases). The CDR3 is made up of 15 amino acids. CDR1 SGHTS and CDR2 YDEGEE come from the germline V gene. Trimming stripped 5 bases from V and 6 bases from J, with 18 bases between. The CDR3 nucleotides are TGTGCCAGCAGAAGGAGGGTCGACACTTCCAATGAGCAGTTCTTC. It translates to CASRRRVDTSNEQFF.

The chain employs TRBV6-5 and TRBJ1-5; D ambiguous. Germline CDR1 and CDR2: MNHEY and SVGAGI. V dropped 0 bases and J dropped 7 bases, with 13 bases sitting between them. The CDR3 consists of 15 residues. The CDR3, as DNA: TGTGCCAGCAGTTACTCATCAGGTTCTGGACAGCCCCAGCATTTT. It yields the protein CASSYSSGSGQPQHF.

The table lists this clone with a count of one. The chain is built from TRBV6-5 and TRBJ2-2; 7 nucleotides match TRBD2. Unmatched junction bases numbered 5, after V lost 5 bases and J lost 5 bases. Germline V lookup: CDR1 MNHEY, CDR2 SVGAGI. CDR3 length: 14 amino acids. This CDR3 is CASSPRGDTGELFF. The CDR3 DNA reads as TGTGCCAGCAGTCCTCGGGGGGATACCGGGGAGCTGTTTTTT.

This CDR3 reads CASSSDRTGTEAFF. The DNA for the CDR3 is TGTGCCAGCAGTTCAGACCGAACGGGAACTGAAGCTTTCTTT. The V gene is TRBV6-5, the J gene TRBJ1-1; no clear D gene. V was clipped by 4 bases and J by 5 bases, with 14 bases between them. Germline V lookup: CDR1 MNHEY, CDR2 SVGAGI. CDR3 size: 14 residues.

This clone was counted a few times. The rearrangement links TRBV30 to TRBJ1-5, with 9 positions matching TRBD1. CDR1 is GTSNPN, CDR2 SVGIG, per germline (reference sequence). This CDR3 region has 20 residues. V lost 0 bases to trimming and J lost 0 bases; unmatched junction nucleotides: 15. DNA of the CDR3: TGTGCCTGGAGTGTGTTGGTGGACAGGGGAGAGGGGTATAGCAATCAGCCCCAGCATTTT. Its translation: CAWSVLVDRGEGYSNQPQHF.

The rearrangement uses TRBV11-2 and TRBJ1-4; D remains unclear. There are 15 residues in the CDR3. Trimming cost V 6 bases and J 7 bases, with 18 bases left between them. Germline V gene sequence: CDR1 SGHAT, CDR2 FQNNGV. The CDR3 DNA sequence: TGTGCCAGCAGACACCCCGGAAGGCGGGGTGAAAAACTGTTTTTT. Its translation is CASRHPGRRGEKLFF.

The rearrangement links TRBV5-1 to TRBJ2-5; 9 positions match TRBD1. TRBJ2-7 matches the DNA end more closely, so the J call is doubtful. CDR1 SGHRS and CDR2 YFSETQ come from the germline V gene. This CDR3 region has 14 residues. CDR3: CASSPGQGKYEQYF. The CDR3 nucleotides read TGCGCCAGCTCGCCGGGACAGGGAAAGTACGAGCAGTACTTC.

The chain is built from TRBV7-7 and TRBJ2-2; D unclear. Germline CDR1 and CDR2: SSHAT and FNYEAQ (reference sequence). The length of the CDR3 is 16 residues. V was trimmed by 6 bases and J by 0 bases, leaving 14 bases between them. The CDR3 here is CASSLSPTANTGELFF. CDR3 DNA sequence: TGTGCCAGCAGTCTAAGTCCCACCGCGAACACCGGGGAGCTGTTTTTT.

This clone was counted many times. CDR3 sequence: CASSRSQVSGNTIYF. CDR3 in DNA: TGCGCCAGCAGCCGTTCGCAGGTCTCTGGAAACACCATATATTTT. J is TRBJ1-3 and V is TRBV4-1; D is undetermined. The V gene's germline CDR1 is MGHRA and CDR2 YSYEKL. The CDR3 has 15 residues. With 4 bases removed from V and 0 bases from J, the gap between germline ends came to 10 bases.

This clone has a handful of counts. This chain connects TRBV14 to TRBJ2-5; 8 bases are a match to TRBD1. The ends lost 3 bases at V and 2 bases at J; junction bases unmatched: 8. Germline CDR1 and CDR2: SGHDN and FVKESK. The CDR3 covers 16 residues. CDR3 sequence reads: CASSQRLTGAQETQYF. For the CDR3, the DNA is TGTGCCAGCAGCCAGCGCCTGACAGGGGCACAAGAGACCCAGTACTTC.

The CDR3 is CASSPGVANYGYTF. CDR3 nucleotides: TGTGCCAGCAGTCCAGGGGTAGCCAACTATGGCTACACCTTC. This chain joins TRBV2 and TRBJ1-2, with D possibly matching TRBD1 (6 bases). This CDR3 is built from 14 residues. V lost 5 bases, J lost 2 bases, and 12 bases lay in between. CDR1 is SNHLY, CDR2 FYNNEI, per germline.

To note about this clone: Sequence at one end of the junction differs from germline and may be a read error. CDR3 loop: CASSVAGTVALYEQYF. CDR3 coding DNA: TGTGCCAGCAGCGTAGCAGGGACAGTGGCTCTCTACGAGCAGTACTTC. The chain combines TRBV7-9 with TRBJ2-7; TRBD1 matches at 7 bases. Per the germline V gene, CDR1 is SEHNR and CDR2 is FQNEAQ (reference sequence). CDR3 length equals 16 residues.

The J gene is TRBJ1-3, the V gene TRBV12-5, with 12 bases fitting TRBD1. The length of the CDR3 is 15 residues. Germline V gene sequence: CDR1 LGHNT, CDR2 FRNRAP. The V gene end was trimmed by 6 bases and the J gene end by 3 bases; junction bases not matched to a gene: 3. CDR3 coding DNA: TGTGCTAGTGGAGGGACAGGGGGCGATGGAAACACCATATATTTT. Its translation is CASGGTGGDGNTIYF.

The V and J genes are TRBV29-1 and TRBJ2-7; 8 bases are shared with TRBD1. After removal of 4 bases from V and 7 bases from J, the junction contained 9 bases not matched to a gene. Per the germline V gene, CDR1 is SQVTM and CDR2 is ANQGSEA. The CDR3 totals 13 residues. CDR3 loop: CSVVTQGAGEQYF. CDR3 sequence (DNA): TGCAGCGTTGTCACTCAGGGGGCGGGGGAGCAGTACTTC.

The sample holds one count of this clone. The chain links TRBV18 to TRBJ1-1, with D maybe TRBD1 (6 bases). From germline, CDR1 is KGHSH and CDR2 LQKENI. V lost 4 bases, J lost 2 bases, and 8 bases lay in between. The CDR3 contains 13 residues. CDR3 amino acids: CASSQGVNTEAFF. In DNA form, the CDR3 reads TGTGCCAGCTCACAGGGGGTCAACACTGAAGCTTTCTTT.